One and the same sample provided the 17 T cell receptor beta chains below, sequenced in a study of identical twins. TCRdb re-analysed the 5' RACE reads in MiXCR, keeping a single row per CDR3 protein. The table shows about 470,000 distinct CDR3 sequences, with more than 20% occurring only once. This sample also belongs to another study, concerning T cells expressing NK-cell markers.

Sequencing input: CD4+ T cells sorted from blood. Every receptor here comes from a woman between 18 and 30 years old in good health.

This clonotype has a handful of counts. J is TRBJ2-3 and V is TRBV20-1; unclear D gene. CDR1 and CDR2 from the germline V gene are DFQATT and SNEGSKA (reference sequence). The CDR3 extends over 12 amino acids. The V end was cut by 4 bases, the J end by 4 bases, with 9 bases between. The CDR3 sequence is CSAKKAADTQYF. In nucleotides, the CDR3 is TGCAGTGCTAAGAAGGCGGCAGATACGCAGTATTTT.

This clonotype was detected a few times. The chain couples TRBV7-9 to TRBJ2-1; the match to TRBD2 covers 12 bases. Germline loops: CDR1 SEHNR, CDR2 FQNEAQ (reference sequence). J lost 5 bases, V lost 5 bases, and 10 bases had no gene match. The CDR3 is made up of 17 amino acids. The CDR3 here is CASSQRLAGDYNNEQFF. The CDR3 DNA sequence: TGTGCCAGCAGCCAGCGACTAGCGGGAGACTACAACAATGAGCAGTTCTTC. Variable domain in full (rest from reference TRBV7-9 and TRBJ2-1): DTGVSQNPRHKITKRGQNVTFRCDPISEHNRLYWYRQTLGQGPEFLTYFQNEAQLEKSRLLSDRFSAERPKGSFSTLEIQRTEQGDSAMYLCASSQRLAGDYNNEQFFGPGTRLTVL.

The rearrangement links TRBV20-1 to TRBJ2-1, with 7 nucleotides matching TRBD2. The CDR3 has 16 residues. Per germline, CDR1 DFQATT and CDR2 SNEGSKA (reference sequence). The V and J ends lost 3 bases and 0 bases, in that order; junction bases with no gene match: 8. The CDR3 loop reads CSASGDYPYSYNEQFF. In DNA, the CDR3 is TGCAGTGCTAGCGGGGACTATCCCTACTCCTACAATGAGCAGTTCTTC.

The chain links TRBV20-1 to TRBJ1-2; D is unresolved. This CDR3 region has 12 residues. Trimming took off 0 bases at V and 7 bases at J, with 9 bases between the two ends. CDR1 is DFQATT, CDR2 SNEGSKA, per germline (reference sequence). CDR3 bases: TGCAGTGCTAGAGACTCGGAGGGTGGCTACACCTTC. Residues: CSARDSEGGYTF.

This clonotype has a handful of counts. J is TRBJ2-1 and V is TRBV29-1; 10 positions match TRBD2. Germline V lookup: CDR1 SQVTM, CDR2 ANQGSEA. The CDR3 consists of 14 residues. J was trimmed by 6 bases and V by 7 bases; bases with no gene match: 9. The DNA for the CDR3 is TGCAGCGCCTTGACTAGCGGGTACCTCAATGAGCAGTTCTTC. This translates into CSALTSGYLNEQFF.

This chain joins TRBV18 and TRBJ2-3; D is possibly TRBD2 (5 bases). Between the trimmed V and J ends, which lost 3 bases and 2 bases, there was a span of 15 bases. Germline V gene sequence: CDR1 KGHSH, CDR2 LQKENI. The length of the CDR3 is 16 residues. CDR3 amino acids: CASSPYGYGDTDTQYF. The DNA for the CDR3 is TGTGCCAGCTCACCTTACGGGTACGGGGACACAGATACGCAGTATTTT.

This clonotype showed up just a few times. This chain links TRBV5-1 with TRBJ1-1; the D is unclear. CDR1 and CDR2 from the germline V gene are SGHRS and YFSETQ. The CDR3 runs to 15 residues. V shed 2 bases and J shed 5 bases, with 16 bases lying between them. Here the CDR3 reads CASSLPEITTTEAFF. DNA of the CDR3: TGCGCCAGCAGCTTACCAGAGATCACTACTACTGAAGCTTTCTTT.

V usage is TRBV29-1 and J usage is TRBJ1-6; D not resolved. CDR1 and CDR2 (germline): SQVTM, ANQGSEA. V dropped 4 bases and J dropped 7 bases, with 8 bases sitting between them. The CDR3 is 12 amino acids. DNA for the CDR3: TGCAGCGTTGGAGAACGGAATTCACCCCTCCACTTT. Translation: CSVGERNSPLHF.

In this sample, this clonotype turned up a few times. This chain joins TRBV18 and TRBJ2-1; possible D gene TRBD2, 5 bases. The germline V and J ends were trimmed by 3 bases and 7 bases, with 19 bases remaining between them. The CDR3 runs to 16 residues. Germline lookup yields CDR1 KGHSH and CDR2 LQKENI. The DNA of the CDR3 is TGTGCCAGCTCACCCCTCCGGCTAGCTTCGGGGAATGAGCAGTTCTTC. Its translation: CASSPLRLASGNEQFF.

The CDR3 here is CASRAGAPGELFF. In DNA, the CDR3 is TGCGCCAGCAGAGCGGGAGCCCCCGGGGAGCTGTTTTTT. The V and J genes are TRBV5-1 and TRBJ2-2; 8 bases are shared with TRBD2. The CDR3 runs to 13 residues. The junction had 3 bases not matched to a gene; V was cut back by 5 bases and J by 6 bases. From germline, CDR1 is SGHRS and CDR2 YFSETQ.

The J gene is TRBJ1-1, the V gene TRBV29-1; D remains unclear. The CDR3 sequence is 13 residues long. V lost 2 bases, J lost 0 bases, and 7 bases lay in between. Germline CDR1 and CDR2: SQVTM and ANQGSEA. CDR3 residues: CSVEWRLNTEAFF. CDR3 sequence (DNA): TGCAGCGTTGAATGGAGACTGAACACTGAAGCTTTCTTT.

The chain links TRBV18 to TRBJ1-1; D might be TRBD1 (5 bases). The CDR3 contains 13 residues. The V end was cut by 5 bases, the J end by 1 base, with 8 bases between. Germline V CDR1 and CDR2: KGHSH, LQKENI. The CDR3 protein is CASSETANTEAFF. The CDR3 DNA reads TGTGCCAGCTCAGAGACAGCGAACACTGAAGCTTTCTTT.

J is TRBJ2-5 and V is TRBV5-1; TRBD1 matches 10 bases. CDR1 and CDR2 (germline): SGHRS, YFSETQ. V shed 3 bases, J shed 5 bases, and the junction held 7 bases outside the gene matches. The CDR3 has 15 residues. CDR3 DNA: TGCGCCAGCAGCTGGGGACAGGGGCTATTTGAGACCCAGTACTTC. This codes for CASSWGQGLFETQYF.

In this sample, this clonotype turned up a few times. The genes are TRBV5-1 and TRBJ1-6; D not resolved. The CDR3 totals 14 residues. Germline-derived CDR1 and CDR2 are SGHRS and YFSETQ. The V end was cut by 3 bases, the J end by 9 bases, with 13 bases between. CDR3 DNA: TGCGCCAGCAGCTATGACGGTGGCGGTTCACCCCTCCACTTT. Translation: CASSYDGGGSPLHF.

The chain joins TRBV6-5 to TRBJ2-3; D is undetermined. CDR3 size: 13 residues. Germline V gives CDR1 MNHEY, CDR2 SVGAGI. The ends were cut back, 2 bases at V and 4 bases at J, with 7 bases in the middle. CDR3: CASSYSPPDTQYF. CDR3 in DNA: TGTGCCAGCAGTTACAGTCCGCCAGATACGCAGTATTTT.

This clonotype has just a few counts. The rearrangement links TRBV18 to TRBJ2-7; D unclear. Per germline, CDR1 KGHSH and CDR2 LQKENI. CDR3 length: 12 residues. The ends were cut back, 2 bases at V and 5 bases at J, with 7 bases in the middle. CDR3 residues: CASSPWKDEQYF. In nucleotides, the CDR3 is TGTGCCAGCTCACCATGGAAGGACGAGCAGTACTTC. Full variable domain (rest looked up from reference TRBV18 and TRBJ2-7): NAGVMQNPRHLVRRRGQEARLRCSPMKGHSHVYWYRQLPEEGLKFMVYLQKENIIDESGMPKERFSAEFPKEGPSILRIQQVVRGDSAAYFCASSPWKDEQYFGPGTRLTVT.

The chain combines TRBV5-6 with TRBJ2-7; D uncertain. Germline V CDR1 and CDR2: SGHDT, YYEEEE. The CDR3 consists of 16 residues. With 2 bases removed from V and 2 bases from J, the gap between germline ends came to 17 bases. DNA for the CDR3: TGTGCCAGCAGCTTTCCGTCTGATCTGGAAACCTACGAGCAGTACTTC. Translation gives CASSFPSDLETYEQYF.